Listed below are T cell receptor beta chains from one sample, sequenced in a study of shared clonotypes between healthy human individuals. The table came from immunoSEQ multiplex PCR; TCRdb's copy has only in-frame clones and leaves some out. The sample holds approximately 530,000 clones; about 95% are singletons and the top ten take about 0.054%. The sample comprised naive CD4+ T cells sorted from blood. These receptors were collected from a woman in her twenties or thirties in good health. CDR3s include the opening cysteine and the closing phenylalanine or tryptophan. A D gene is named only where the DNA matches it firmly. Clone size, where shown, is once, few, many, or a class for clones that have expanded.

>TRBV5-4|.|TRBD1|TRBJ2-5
TGTGCCAGCAGCTTACGACAGGGCTTCGCGGAGACCCAGTACTTC
CASSLRQGFAETQYF
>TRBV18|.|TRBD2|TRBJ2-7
TGTGCCAGCTCACAGGTAGCGGGAGGTTTTGGCGAGCAGTACTTC
CASSQVAGGFGEQYF
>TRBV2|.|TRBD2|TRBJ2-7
TGTGCCAGCAGTGGGGCCAGCCCTAGCGGGTCCTCCTACGAGCAGTACTTC
CASSGASPSGSSYEQYF
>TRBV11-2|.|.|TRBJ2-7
TGTGCCAGCAGCTCGAGGGAGGTGATCTCCTACGAGCAGTACTTC
CASSSREVISYEQYF
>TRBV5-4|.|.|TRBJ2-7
TGTGCCAGCAGCTTGGAAGGCCGGGCGGCCGAGCAGTACTTC
CASSLEGRAAEQYF
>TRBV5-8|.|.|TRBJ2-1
TGTGCCAGCAGCCCTGGGACGCGGAGCTCCTACAATGAGCAGTTCTTC
CASSPGTRSSYNEQFF
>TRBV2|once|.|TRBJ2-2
TGTGCCAGCAGTGAAATGGGATCCGGGGAGCTGTTTTTT
CASSEMGSGELFF
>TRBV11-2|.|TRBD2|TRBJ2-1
TGTGCCAGCAGCTCTGCTCCCGGGACTAGCGGGGAGAATGAGCAGTTCTTC
CASSSAPGTSGENEQFF
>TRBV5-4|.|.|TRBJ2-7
TGTGCCAGCAGCTTGGTGGGCGGGGGCCCCCTTGAGCAGTACTTC
CASSLVGGGPLEQYF
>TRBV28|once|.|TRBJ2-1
TGTGCCAGCCTCAAGTCACTCTCCTACGGGGAGCAGTTCTTC
CASLKSLSYGEQFF
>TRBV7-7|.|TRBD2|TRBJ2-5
TGTGCCAGCAGCCTGGGAGTAGCGGGAGTGGGTCAAGAGACCCAGTACTTC
CASSLGVAGVGQETQYF
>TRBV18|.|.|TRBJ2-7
TGTGCCAGCTCACCGGGGCAGTACTTC
CASSPGQYF
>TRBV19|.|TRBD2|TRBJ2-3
TGTGCCAGTAGTATTCGGGGGGAACTCGGGAATACGCAGTATTTT
CASSIRGELGNTQYF
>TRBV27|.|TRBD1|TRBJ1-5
TGTGCCAGCAGTTCAACCGGGACAGGGTTTCAGCCCCAGCATTTT
CASSSTGTGFQPQHF
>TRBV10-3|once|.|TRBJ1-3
TGTGCCAGTTCTACCCCAGCCGGGCACACCATATATTTT
CASSTPAGHTIYF
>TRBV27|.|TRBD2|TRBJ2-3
TGTGCCAGCAGTCCAATCGGCGGGGGAAGCACAGATACGCAGTATTTT
CASSPIGGGSTDTQYF
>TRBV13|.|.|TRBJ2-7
TGTGCCAGCAGCCCTCGGGACGGAGCCTACGAGCAGTACTTC
CASSPRDGAYEQYF
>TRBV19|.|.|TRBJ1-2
TGTGCCAGTAGGGGAGGGGTACCAGTTGCGGATTACACCTTC
CASRGGVPVADYTF
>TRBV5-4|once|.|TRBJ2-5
TGTGCCAGCAGCATAGCGGCCCAAGAGACCCAGTACTTC
CASSIAAQETQYF
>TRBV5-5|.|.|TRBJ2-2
TGTGCCAGCAGCTTGAATTGGGGTGCGGGGGAGCTGTTTTTT
CASSLNWGAGELFF
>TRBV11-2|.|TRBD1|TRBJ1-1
TGTGCCAGCAGCGAGTGGGACAGGCGATATGAAGCTTTCTTT
CASSEWDRRYEAFF
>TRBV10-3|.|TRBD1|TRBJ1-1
TGTGCCATCAGTGAAGGACAGGGAGGTACTGAAGCTTTCTTT
CAISEGQGGTEAFF
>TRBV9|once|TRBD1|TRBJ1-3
TGTGCCAGCAGCCCCCGCAGGGGGGCTACAAACACCATATATTTT
CASSPRRGATNTIYF
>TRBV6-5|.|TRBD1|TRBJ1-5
TGTGCCAGCAGTCCTGGGACAGGGGCAGGTCAGCCCCAGCATTTT
CASSPGTGAGQPQHF
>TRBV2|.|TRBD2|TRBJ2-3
TGTGCCAGCAGTGAAGGCCTAGCGGGAGTTCTAGATACGCAGTATTTT
CASSEGLAGVLDTQYF
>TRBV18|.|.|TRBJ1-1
TGTGCCAGCTCCCGAGGCAGGGCCACTGAAGCTTTCTTT
CASSRGRATEAFF
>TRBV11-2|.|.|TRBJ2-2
TGTGCCAGCAGCTTAGATCGGAGGCAGGGCTCCGGGGAGCTGTTTTTT
CASSLDRRQGSGELFF